The TCR beta chain described here comes from a study of T cells after yellow fever vaccination. Whole-study context: SMART-Seq v4 Ultra Low Input prepared libraries from low-cell fractions. Notes on the study in general: Relatively few clonotypes were ones that appeared in both CD4 and CD8 compartments. The secondary response showed a weaker magnitude and a faster peak, day 5 versus 15. In post-booster samples, most primary-vaccination clones reappeared (approximately 97% CD4, 88% CD8).

This clonotype has only a few counts. Its cognate antigen is unknown. TCRdb re-analysed the 5' RACE reads in MiXCR, keeping a single row per CDR3 protein. The sample holds about 580,000 distinct CDR3 sequences, 17% seen once. The V gene end was trimmed by 0 bases and the J gene end by 4 bases; junction bases not matched to a gene: 5. This CDR3 is built from 15 residues. From germline, CDR1 is LGHNA and CDR2 YNFKEQ. Specimen: PBMCs, collected 5 to 6 days after the first yellow fever vaccination. This clonotype was sampled from a man aged 18 to 29 who received the YFV17D yellow fever vaccine. The chain employs TRBV4-2 and TRBJ1-1; TRBD1 matches at 7 bases. The CDR3 loop is CASSQDPGGTTEAFF. Here the CDR3 DNA reads TGTGCCAGCAGCCAAGATCCAGGGGGAACCACTGAAGCTTTCTTT.